This TCR beta chain was captured in a study of long-term antiretroviral therapy in people with HIV. Study summary: First collections came about a decade before the 2015 immediate-ART recommendation.

V lost 0 bases, J lost 0 bases, and 11 bases lay in between. The CDR3 covers 16 residues. CDR1 and CDR2 from the germline V gene are SGHAT and FQNNGV. Among participants with HIV, every one received treatment in the United States. Researchers report immunoSEQ v3.0 was run at survey level. Produced via immunoSEQ multiplex PCR; TCRdb's table is partial and in-frame only. The sample lists under 20,000 clones; over 75% were seen once. This TCR was sampled from a man in his thirties or forties with HIV. The sequencing here drew on unsorted PBMCs, taken 2.1 to 2.2 years before starting antiretroviral therapy. This chain connects TRBV11-2 to TRBJ1-2; no clear D gene. DNA of the CDR3: TGTGCCAGCAGCTTAGATCTCGGCAGGACTAACTATGGCTACACCTTC. This gives the protein CASSLDLGRTNYGYTF.